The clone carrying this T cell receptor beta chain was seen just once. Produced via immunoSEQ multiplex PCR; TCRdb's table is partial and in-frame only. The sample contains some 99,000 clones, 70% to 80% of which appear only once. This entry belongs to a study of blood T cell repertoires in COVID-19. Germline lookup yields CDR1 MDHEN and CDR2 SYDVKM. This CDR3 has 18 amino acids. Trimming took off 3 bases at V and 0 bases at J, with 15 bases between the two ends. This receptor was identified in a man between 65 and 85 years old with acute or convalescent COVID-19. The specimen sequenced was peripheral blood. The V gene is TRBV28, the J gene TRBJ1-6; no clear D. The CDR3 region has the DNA TGTGCCAGCAGTTTGGCGGCGGGCGAAAGCTCCTATAATTCACCCCTCCACTTT. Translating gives CASSLAAGESSYNSPLHF.